Following are 14 T cell receptor beta chains from one sample sequenced in a study of blood T cells in healthy people across ages. Then a second PCR, running roughly 7 to 11 cycles, was carried out with a sample-barcoded 5' primer and a J-beta primer mix. Each CDR3 protein is one row after TCRdb ran MiXCR on the 5' RACE reads. Here the sample spans 800,000 to 1,300,000 distinct CDR3 sequences, roughly a quarter being singletons. The sample also formed part of further work on T cells of mothers and their children.

Source material: blood. The receptors were gathered from a girl aged 2-9 years in good health.

In its sample, this clonotype was seen a few times. The chain carries TRBV19 and TRBJ2-1; TRBD2 is a possible D gene (6 bases). The last part of the DNA fits TRBJ2-7 better; the J call may be wrong. Per the germline V gene, CDR1 is LNHDA and CDR2 is SQIVND (reference sequence). This CDR3 contains 15 residues. The CDR3 region is CATRWRDSPRGEQYF. Written as DNA, the CDR3 is TGTGCCACTCGCTGGAGGGACTCCCCACGGGGGGAGCAGTACTTC.

This chain links TRBV11-2 with TRBJ2-2, with 7 bases fitting TRBD1. Germline V gene sequence: CDR1 SGHAT, CDR2 FQNNGV. The CDR3 is 16 amino acids. After removal of 6 bases from V and 5 bases from J, the junction contained 12 bases not matched to a gene. The CDR3 DNA is TGTGCCAGCAGGACTCCGGGACAGCGATTTACCGGGGAGCTGTTTTTT. Translation: CASRTPGQRFTGELFF.

The chain combines TRBV25-1 with TRBJ2-1; D is perhaps TRBD2 (5 bases). Germline CDR1 is MGHDK and CDR2 is SYGVNS. The CDR3 has 16 amino acids. V was clipped by 3 bases and J by 0 bases, with 12 bases between them. This chain's CDR3 is CASSDRRSGSYNEQFF. In DNA, the CDR3 is TGTGCCAGCAGTGATAGGCGGAGCGGCTCCTACAATGAGCAGTTCTTC.

This clonotype was observed a handful of times. The chain is built from TRBV6-6 and TRBJ1-2, with 8 bases fitting TRBD1. Looked up from germline, CDR1 is MNHNY and CDR2 is SVGAGI (reference sequence). Trimming took 2 bases from V and 7 from J; bases not matched to a gene: 6. CDR3 length equals 14 residues. CDR3 DNA sequence: TGTGCCAGCAGTTACAGGACAGGGTTAGGTGGCTACACCTTC. It codes for CASSYRTGLGGYTF.

This chain links TRBV2 with TRBJ2-1; D unclear. V dropped 7 bases and J dropped 6 bases, with 13 bases sitting between them. The CDR3 totals 13 residues. Per the germline V gene, CDR1 is SNHLY and CDR2 is FYNNEI. CDR3 in DNA: TGTGCCAGCATAAGGGCCTCTGTCAATGAGCAGTTCTTC. This codes for CASIRASVNEQFF.

The chain has TRBV12-3 or TRBV12-4 and TRBJ2-5; unclear D gene. The CDR3 contains 13 residues. V shed 6 bases and J shed 2 bases, with 10 bases lying between them. The CDR3 sequence is CASSGPRQETQYF. Here the CDR3 DNA reads TGTGCCAGCAGCGGCCCTCGGCAAGAGACCCAGTACTTC.

The chain combines TRBV5-1 with TRBJ2-7; 10 bases line up with TRBD1. The CDR3 covers 14 residues. CDR1 and CDR2 from the germline V gene are SGHRS and YFSETQ. V lost 6 bases and J lost 4; bases outside the gene matches: 7. CDR3 bases: TGCGCCAGCACCTACGGGACAGGGGTGTACGAGCAGTACTTC. Residues: CASTYGTGVYEQYF.

This clonotype appeared a few times. CDR3 DNA: TGTGCCAGCAGGTGGACTAGCGGGAAGGAGGAGACCCAGTACTTC. Its protein is CASRWTSGKEETQYF. J is TRBJ2-5 and V is TRBV6-1, with 12 positions matching TRBD2. The CDR3 is 15 residues long. The germline V gene encodes CDR1 MNHNS and CDR2 SASEGT. V lost 6 bases and J lost 5; bases outside the gene matches: 7.

This chain links TRBV14 with TRBJ1-2; D remains ambiguous. Germline V gene lookup returns CDR1 SGHDN and CDR2 FVKESK. The CDR3 length is 13 residues. The ends were cut back, 2 bases at V and 4 bases at J, with 8 bases in the middle. CDR3 region: CASSQRISYGYTF. The CDR3 DNA follows: TGTGCCAGCAGCCAACGGATATCCTATGGCTACACCTTC.

The table lists this clonotype with a few counts. The chain joins TRBV3-1 to TRBJ2-2; D remains ambiguous. The ends were cut back, 3 bases at V and 7 bases at J, with 6 bases in the middle. CDR1 is LGHDT, CDR2 YNNKEL, per germline (reference sequence). CDR3 size: 12 residues. CDR3 coding DNA: TGTGCCAGCAGCCACGGCATCGGGGAGCTGTTTTTT. Translated, it gives CASSHGIGELFF.

This chain connects TRBV2 to TRBJ2-2; D unclear. The ends were cut back, 6 bases at V and 5 bases at J, with 10 bases in the middle. Germline-derived CDR1 and CDR2 are SNHLY and FYNNEI. This CDR3 contains 13 residues. The CDR3 DNA follows: TGTGCCAGCAGGCAGACGGTGACCGGGGAGCTGTTTTTT. It codes for CASRQTVTGELFF.

This chain uses TRBV6-1 with TRBJ1-5; D uncertain. The germline gives CDR1 MNHNS, CDR2 SASEGT. V gave up 2 bases and J gave up 6 bases, with 11 bases separating them. This CDR3 is 14 amino acids long. CDR3 nucleotide sequence: TGTGCCAGCAGTGAACTCTGGTCGGGTCAGCCCCAGCATTTT. It encodes CASSELWSGQPQHF.

J is TRBJ2-5 and V is TRBV6-2 or TRBV6-3, with D uncertain. The CDR3 spans 16 residues. Trimming cost V 5 bases and J 3 bases, with 19 bases left between them. The germline V gene encodes CDR1 MNHEY and CDR2 SVGEGT. The CDR3 DNA sequence: TGTGCCAGCAGTAACCCCGGTCAGCTCCAAAAAGAGACCCAGTACTTC. Its translation is CASSNPGQLQKETQYF.

This clonotype was detected a few times. This chain connects TRBV6-1 to TRBJ2-5; D is unclear. V gave up 6 bases and J gave up 3 bases, with 20 bases separating them. Germline assignment: CDR1 MNHNS and CDR2 SASEGT. The CDR3 runs to 16 residues. The CDR3 DNA follows: TGTGCCAGCAGCTGGGGTTCCGGACCCGAGGAAGAGACCCAGTACTTC. It codes for CASSWGSGPEEETQYF.